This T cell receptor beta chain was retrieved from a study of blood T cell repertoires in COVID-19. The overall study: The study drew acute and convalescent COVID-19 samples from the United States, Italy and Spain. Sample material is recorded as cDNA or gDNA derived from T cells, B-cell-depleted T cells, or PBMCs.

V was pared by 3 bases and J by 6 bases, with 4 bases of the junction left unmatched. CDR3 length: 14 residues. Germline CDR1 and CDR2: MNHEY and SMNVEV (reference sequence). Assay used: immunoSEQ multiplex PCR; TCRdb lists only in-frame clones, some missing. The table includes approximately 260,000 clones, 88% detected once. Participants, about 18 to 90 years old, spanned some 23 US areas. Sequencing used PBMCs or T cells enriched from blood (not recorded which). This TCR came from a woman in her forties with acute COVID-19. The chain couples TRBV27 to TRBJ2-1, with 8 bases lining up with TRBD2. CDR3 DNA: TGTGCCAGCAGTTTCGTCGGGAGGGCCAATGAGCAGTTCTTC. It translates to CASSFVGRANEQFF.